The rows below give T cell receptor beta chains drawn from one sample of a study of blood T cell repertoires in COVID-19. Measured with immunoSEQ multiplex PCR; TCRdb has only the in-frame clones, and not every one. Seen here are a few hundred thousand clones, approximately 85% observed once, and the top ten hold 3.5% to 5.5%. Source material: PBMCs or T cells enriched from blood (not recorded which). These TCRs come from a woman under 40 who had recovered from COVID-19. The conserved cysteine and the conserved F or W are not part of the CDR3 here. Only some rows state a clone size, as once, few, many or a class for expanded clones.

abundance | j_gene | v_gene | CDR3aa
NA | TRBJ1-4 | TRBV30 | AWSAYLFGTNEKLF
NA | TRBJ2-1 | TRBV7-2 | ASSLAGGPYNEQF
few | TRBJ1-2 | TRBV6-5 | ASSYLIGDNYGYT
NA | TRBJ2-2 | TRBV27 | ASREGQGNTGELF
many | TRBJ1-1 | TRBV5-1 | ASRGETEAF
NA | TRBJ2-1 | TRBV28 | ASSFPTSGPLEQF
NA | TRBJ1-6 | TRBV7-8 | ASSLMFFGTKNSPLH
NA | TRBJ1-2 | TRBV7-9 | ASSLSRVSNYGYT
NA | TRBJ1-3 | TRBV10-3 | AIRLPGVVDQYLPDHPPGNTIY
NA | TRBJ1-1 | TRBV11-3 | ASSLQGSLKAF
NA | TRBJ2-5 | TRBV6-2/TRBV6-3 | ASSLGSYQETQY
once | TRBJ2-3 | TRBV7-9 | ASSSTGGSGGPTDTQY
NA | TRBJ2-5 | TRBV7-2 | ASSLETGRETQY
NA | TRBJ2-3 | TRBV9 | ASSVDRDTQY
NA | TRBJ2-1 | TRBV10-1 | ASSESGGGSYNEQF
once | TRBJ2-1 | TRBV6-5 | ASSLADYNEQF
NA | TRBJ2-7 | TRBV27 | ASSFTPNLDRSYEQY
NA | TRBJ2-3 | TRBV3-1/TRBV3-2 | ASSRGDSLPMDTQY
NA | TRBJ2-5 | TRBV19 | ASSVVDRAETQY
NA | TRBJ1-6 | TRBV28 | ASSRFGQGNSPLH
NA | TRBJ1-4 | TRBV6-8 | ASWAEVDEKLF
once | TRBJ2-1 | TRBV6-6 | ASSRLAGGPKGEQF
NA | TRBJ2-1 | TRBV28 | ASSLRLAGGPNEQF
NA | TRBJ2-3 | TRBV6-5 | ASKVGFGGADTQY
NA | TRBJ2-5 | TRBV3-1/TRBV3-2 | ASSLNSGGSETQY
NA | TRBJ1-3 | TRBV25-1 | ASSEGGGSSGNTIY
once | TRBJ2-1 | TRBV14 | ASSQPNKGQASYNEQF
once | TRBJ2-7 | TRBV5-1 | ASSLTSGSSYEQY
NA | TRBJ2-7 | TRBV5-1 | ASSLDGGSRYEQY
NA | TRBJ1-1 | TRBV6-5 | ASSYIAGRTEAF
NA | TRBJ1-2 | TRBV27 | ASSLAGGGYRGSGYT
NA | TRBJ2-7 | TRBV2 | ASRAGTQSRGQY
NA | TRBJ1-6 | TRBV5-4 | ASSFGSPRDRYNSPLH
NA | TRBJ1-6 | TRBV7-6 | ASSPGQANYNSPLH
NA | TRBJ1-2 | TRBV7-2 | ASSLGMAFNYGYT
NA | TRBJ1-5 | TRBV7-9 | ASSLAFRGDNQPQH
NA | TRBJ2-3 | TRBV24-1 | ATSDSRGGTDTQY
NA | TRBJ2-1 | TRBV29-1 | SAGDRRYNEQF
NA | TRBJ2-4 | TRBV28 | ASSFFSGWTKNIQY
NA | TRBJ1-3 | TRBV2 | ASSDQGTGDTIY
NA | TRBJ1-5 | TRBV29-1 | SAAREGNQPQH